This T cell receptor beta chain is drawn from a study of shared clonotypes between healthy human individuals. This table comes from immunoSEQ multiplex PCR, and its TCRdb copy is limited to in-frame clones, with some not included. The profile shows fewer than 1 million clones, approximately 97% of them singletons. As defined, naive CD8 cells were CD45RO-negative and positively selected for CCR7, with terminally differentiated effector memory CD45RA+ cells excluded. Sequences were obtained from naive CD8+ T cells sorted from blood. This receptor was identified in a man aged 25-40 years in good health.

CDR3 residues: CASKWGHEQYF. The CDR3 region has the DNA TGTGCCAGTAAGTGGGGGCACGAGCAGTACTTC. The chain recombines TRBV19 with TRBJ2-7, with D possibly TRBD1 on 6 matching bases. This CDR3 spans 11 amino acids. V dropped 7 bases and J dropped 5 bases, with 9 bases sitting between them. Per the germline V gene, CDR1 is LNHDA and CDR2 is SQIVND (reference sequence).